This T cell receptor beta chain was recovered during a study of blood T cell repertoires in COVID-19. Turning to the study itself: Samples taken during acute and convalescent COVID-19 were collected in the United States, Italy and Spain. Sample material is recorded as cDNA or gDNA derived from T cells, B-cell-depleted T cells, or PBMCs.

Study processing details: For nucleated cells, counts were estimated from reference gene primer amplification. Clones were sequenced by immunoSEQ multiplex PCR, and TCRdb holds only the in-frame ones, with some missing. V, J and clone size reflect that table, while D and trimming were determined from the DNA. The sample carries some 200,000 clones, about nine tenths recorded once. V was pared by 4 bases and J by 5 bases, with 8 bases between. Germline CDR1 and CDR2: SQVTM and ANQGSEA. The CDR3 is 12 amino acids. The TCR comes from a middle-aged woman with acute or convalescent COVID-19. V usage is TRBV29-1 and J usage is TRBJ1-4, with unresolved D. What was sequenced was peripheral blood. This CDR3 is CSVGGFNEKLFF. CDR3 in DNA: TGCAGCGTTGGAGGGTTCAATGAAAAACTGTTTTTT.